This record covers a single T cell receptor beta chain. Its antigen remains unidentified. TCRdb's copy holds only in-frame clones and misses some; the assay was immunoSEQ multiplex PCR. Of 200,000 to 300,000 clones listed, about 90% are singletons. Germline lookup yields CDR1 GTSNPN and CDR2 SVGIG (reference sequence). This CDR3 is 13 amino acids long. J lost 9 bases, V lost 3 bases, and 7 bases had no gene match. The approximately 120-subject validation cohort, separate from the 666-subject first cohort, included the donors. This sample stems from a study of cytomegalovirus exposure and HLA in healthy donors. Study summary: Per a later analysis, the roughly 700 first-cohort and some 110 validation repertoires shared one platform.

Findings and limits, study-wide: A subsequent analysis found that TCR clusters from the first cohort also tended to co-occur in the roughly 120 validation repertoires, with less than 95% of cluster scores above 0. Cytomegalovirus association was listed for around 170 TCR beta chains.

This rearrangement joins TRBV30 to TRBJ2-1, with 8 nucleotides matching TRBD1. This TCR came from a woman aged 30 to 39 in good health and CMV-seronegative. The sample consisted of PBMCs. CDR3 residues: CAWRDTGGREQFF. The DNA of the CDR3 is TGTGCCTGGAGGGATACAGGGGGACGTGAGCAGTTCTTC.